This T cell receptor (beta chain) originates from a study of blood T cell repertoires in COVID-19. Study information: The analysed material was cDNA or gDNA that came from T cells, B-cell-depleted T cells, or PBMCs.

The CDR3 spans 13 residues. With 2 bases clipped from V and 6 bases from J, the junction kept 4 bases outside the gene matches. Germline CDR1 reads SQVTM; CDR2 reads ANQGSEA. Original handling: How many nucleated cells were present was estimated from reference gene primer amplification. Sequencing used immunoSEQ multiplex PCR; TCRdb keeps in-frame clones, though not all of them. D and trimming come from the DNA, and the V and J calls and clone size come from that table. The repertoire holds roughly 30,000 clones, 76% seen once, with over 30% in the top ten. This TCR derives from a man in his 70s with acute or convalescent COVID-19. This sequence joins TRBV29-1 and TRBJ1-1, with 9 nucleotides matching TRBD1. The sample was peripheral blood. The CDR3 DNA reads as TGCAGCGTTGAACCGGACAGGGGCGCTGAAGCTTTCTTT. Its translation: CSVEPDRGAEAFF.